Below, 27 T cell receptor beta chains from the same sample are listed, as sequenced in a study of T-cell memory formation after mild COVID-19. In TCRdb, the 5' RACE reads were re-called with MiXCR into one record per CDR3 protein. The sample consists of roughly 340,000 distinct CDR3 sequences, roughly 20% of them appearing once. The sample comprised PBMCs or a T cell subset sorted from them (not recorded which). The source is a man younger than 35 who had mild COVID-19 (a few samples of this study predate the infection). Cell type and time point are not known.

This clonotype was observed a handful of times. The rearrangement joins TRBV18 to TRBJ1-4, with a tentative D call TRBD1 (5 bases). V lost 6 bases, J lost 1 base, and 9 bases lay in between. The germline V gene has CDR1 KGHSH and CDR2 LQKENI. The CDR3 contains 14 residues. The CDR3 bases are TGTGCCAGCTCCCCCGGGGGAACTAATGAAAAACTGTTTTTT. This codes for CASSPGGTNEKLFF.

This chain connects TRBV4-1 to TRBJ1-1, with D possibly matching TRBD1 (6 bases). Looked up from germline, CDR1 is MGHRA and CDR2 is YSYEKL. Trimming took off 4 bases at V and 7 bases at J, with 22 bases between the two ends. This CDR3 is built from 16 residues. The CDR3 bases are TGCGCCAGCAGCCCAGTGATCAGGGGCCGGATGCATGAAGCTTTCTTT. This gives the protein CASSPVIRGRMHEAFF.

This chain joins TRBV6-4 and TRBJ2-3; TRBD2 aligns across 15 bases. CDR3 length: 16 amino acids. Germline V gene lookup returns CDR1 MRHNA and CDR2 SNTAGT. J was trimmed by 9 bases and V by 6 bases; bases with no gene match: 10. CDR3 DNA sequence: TGTGCCAGCAGGGGACTAGCGGGGGGTTTGAGTGGCACGCAGTATTTT. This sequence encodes CASRGLAGGLSGTQYF.

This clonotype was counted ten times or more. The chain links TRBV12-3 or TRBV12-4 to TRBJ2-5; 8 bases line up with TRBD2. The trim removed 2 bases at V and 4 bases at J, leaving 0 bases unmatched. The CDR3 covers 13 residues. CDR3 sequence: CASSLRGGETQYF. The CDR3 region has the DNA TGTGCCAGCAGTTTACGGGGGGGAGAGACCCAGTACTTC.

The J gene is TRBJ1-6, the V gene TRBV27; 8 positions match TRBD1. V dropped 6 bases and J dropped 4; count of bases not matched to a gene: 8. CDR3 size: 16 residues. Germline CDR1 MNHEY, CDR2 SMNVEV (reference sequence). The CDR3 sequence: CASRDRGPVYNSPLHF. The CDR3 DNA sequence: TGTGCCAGCAGAGACAGGGGACCGGTTTATAATTCACCCCTCCACTTT.

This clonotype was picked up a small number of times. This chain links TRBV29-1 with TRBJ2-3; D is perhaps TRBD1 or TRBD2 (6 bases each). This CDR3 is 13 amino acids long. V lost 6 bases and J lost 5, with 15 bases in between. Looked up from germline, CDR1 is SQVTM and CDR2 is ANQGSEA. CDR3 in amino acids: CSVGGPLGDTQYF. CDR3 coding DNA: TGCAGCGTGGGGGGCCCCCTTGGAGATACGCAGTATTTT.

The CDR3 loop is CASSPDRVEQYV. In DNA, the CDR3 is TGTGCCAGCTCTCCAGACAGGGTCGAGCAGTACGTC. The chain is built from TRBV18 and TRBJ2-7, with TRBD1 matching over 7 bases. This CDR3 has 12 amino acids. Germline loops: CDR1 KGHSH, CDR2 LQKENI. V gave up 6 bases and J gave up 6 bases; unmatched junction bases: 5.

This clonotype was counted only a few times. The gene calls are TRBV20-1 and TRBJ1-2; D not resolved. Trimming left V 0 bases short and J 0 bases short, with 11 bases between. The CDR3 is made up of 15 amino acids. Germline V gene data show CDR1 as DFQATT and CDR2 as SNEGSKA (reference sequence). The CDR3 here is CSARDLRGTNYGYTF. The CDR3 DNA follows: TGCAGTGCTAGAGATCTCCGGGGTACTAACTATGGCTACACCTTC.

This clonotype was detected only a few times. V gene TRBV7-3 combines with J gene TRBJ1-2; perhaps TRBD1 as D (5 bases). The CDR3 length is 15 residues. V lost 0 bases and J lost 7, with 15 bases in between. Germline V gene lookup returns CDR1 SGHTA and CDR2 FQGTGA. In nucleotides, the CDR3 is TGTGCCAGCAGCTTAACCGTGGCAGGGCCCGTTGGCTACACCTTC. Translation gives CASSLTVAGPVGYTF.

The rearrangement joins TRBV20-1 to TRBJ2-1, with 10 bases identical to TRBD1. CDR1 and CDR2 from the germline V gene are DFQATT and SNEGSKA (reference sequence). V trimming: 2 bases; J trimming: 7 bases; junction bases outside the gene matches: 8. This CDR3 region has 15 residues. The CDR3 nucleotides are TGCAGTGCTAGAAAAGGACAGGGGGACTTGAATGAGCAGTTCTTC. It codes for CSARKGQGDLNEQFF.

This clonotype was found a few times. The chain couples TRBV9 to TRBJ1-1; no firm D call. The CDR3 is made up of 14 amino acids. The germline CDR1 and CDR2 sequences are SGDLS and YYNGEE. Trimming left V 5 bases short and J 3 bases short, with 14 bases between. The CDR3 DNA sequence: TGTGCCAGCAGTCCGAGGGTATCTGACACTGAAGCTTTCTTT. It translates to CASSPRVSDTEAFF. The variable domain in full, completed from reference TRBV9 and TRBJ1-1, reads DSGVTQTPKHLITATGQRVTLRCSPRSGDLSVYWYQQSLDQGLQFLIQYYNGEERAKGNILERFSAQQFPDLHSELNLSSLELGDSALYFCASSPRVSDTEAFFGQGTRLTVV.

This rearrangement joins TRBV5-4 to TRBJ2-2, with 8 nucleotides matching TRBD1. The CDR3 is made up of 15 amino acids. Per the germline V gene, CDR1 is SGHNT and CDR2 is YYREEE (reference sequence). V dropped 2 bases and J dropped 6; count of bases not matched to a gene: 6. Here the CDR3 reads CASSFDRGSAGELFF. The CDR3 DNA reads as TGTGCCAGCAGCTTCGACAGGGGATCAGCCGGGGAGCTGTTTTTT.

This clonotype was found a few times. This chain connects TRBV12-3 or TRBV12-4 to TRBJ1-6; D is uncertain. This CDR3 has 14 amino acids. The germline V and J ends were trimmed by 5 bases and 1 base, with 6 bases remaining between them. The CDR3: CASSGPSYNSPLHF. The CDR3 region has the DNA TGTGCCAGCAGTGGTCCTTCCTATAATTCACCCCTCCACTTT.

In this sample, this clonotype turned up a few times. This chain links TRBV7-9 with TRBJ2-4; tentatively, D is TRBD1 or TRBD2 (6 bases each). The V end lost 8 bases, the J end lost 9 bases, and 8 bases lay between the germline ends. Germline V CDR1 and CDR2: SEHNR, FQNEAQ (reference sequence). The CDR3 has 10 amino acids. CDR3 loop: CASGGGIQYF. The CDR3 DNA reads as TGTGCCAGCGGAGGGGGCATTCAGTACTTC. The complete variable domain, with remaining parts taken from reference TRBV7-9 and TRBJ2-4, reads DTGVSQNPRHKITKRGQNVTFRCDPISEHNRLYWYRQTLGQGPEFLTYFQNEAQLEKSRLLSDRFSAERPKGSFSTLEIQRTEQGDSAMYLCASGGGIQYFGAGTRLSVL.

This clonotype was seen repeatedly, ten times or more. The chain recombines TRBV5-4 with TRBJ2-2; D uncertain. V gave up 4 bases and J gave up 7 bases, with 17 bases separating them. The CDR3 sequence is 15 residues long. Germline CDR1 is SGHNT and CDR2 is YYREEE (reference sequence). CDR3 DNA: TGTGCCAGCAGCCGCGAAGCACTTGGCGACGGGGAGCTGTTTTTT. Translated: CASSREALGDGELFF.

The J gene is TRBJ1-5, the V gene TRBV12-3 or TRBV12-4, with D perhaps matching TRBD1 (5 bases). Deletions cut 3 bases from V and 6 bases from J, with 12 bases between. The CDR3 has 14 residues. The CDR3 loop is CASSFGKRGQPQHF. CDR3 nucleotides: TGTGCCAGCAGTTTCGGCAAGAGGGGTCAGCCCCAGCATTTT.

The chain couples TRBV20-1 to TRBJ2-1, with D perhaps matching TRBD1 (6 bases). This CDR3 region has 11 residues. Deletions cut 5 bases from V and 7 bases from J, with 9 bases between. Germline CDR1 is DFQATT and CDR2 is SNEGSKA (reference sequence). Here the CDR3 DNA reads TGCAGTGCTTACACAGGGAATGAGCAGTTCTTC. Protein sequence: CSAYTGNEQFF.

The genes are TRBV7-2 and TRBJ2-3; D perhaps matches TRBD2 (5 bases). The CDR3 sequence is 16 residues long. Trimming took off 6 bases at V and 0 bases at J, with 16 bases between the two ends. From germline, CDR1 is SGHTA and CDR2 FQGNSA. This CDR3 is CASSRWGATSTDTQYF. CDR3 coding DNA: TGTGCCAGCAGTCGATGGGGAGCTACTAGCACAGATACGCAGTATTTT.

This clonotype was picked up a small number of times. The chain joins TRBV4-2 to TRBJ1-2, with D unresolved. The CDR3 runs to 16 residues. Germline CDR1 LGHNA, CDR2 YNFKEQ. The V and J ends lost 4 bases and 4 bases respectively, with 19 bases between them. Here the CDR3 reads CASSREAKRDTYGYTF. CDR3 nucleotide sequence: TGTGCCAGCAGCCGCGAGGCGAAGAGGGATACCTATGGCTACACCTTC.

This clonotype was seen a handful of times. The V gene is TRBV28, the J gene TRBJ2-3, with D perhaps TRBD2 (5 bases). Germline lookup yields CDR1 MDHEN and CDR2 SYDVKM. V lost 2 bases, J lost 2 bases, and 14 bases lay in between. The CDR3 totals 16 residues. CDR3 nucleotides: TGTGCCAGCAGTTTAGGACTTAGCCTTCCCACAGATACGCAGTATTTT. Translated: CASSLGLSLPTDTQYF.

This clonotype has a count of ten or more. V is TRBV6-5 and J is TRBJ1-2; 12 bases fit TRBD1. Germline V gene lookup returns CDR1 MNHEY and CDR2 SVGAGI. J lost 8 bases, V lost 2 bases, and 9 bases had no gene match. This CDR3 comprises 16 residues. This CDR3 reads CASSYEWDRGLGGYTF. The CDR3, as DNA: TGTGCCAGCAGTTACGAGTGGGACAGGGGGCTGGGCGGCTACACCTTC.

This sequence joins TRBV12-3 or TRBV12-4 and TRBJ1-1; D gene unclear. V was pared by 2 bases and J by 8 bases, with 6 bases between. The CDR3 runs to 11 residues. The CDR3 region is CASSLLGEAFF. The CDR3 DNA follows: TGTGCCAGCAGTTTACTGGGGGAAGCTTTCTTT.

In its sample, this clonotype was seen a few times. The CDR3 DNA reads as TGTGCCAGCAGCGCCACAGTGTCTTATGGCTCACCCCTCCACTTT. Translating it yields CASSATVSYGSPLHF. The chain joins TRBV7-2 to TRBJ1-6; the D is unclear. Germline V gives CDR1 SGHTA, CDR2 FQGNSA. The V gene lost 5 bases and the J gene lost 10 bases, with 18 bases spanning the gap. The CDR3 consists of 15 residues.

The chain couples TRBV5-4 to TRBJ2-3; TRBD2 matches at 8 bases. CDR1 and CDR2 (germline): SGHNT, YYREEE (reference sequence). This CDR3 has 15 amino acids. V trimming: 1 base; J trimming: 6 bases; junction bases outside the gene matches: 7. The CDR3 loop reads CASSLRVAGSDTQYF. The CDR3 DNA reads TGTGCCAGCAGCTTGCGTGTAGCGGGGTCGGATACGCAGTATTTT.

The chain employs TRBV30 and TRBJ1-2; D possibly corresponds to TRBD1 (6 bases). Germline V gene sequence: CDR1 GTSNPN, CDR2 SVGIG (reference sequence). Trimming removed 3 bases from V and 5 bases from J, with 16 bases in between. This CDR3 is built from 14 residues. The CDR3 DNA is TGTGCCTGGAGGCAAACGGGGGGGCTTTATGGCTACACCTTC. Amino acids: CAWRQTGGLYGYTF.

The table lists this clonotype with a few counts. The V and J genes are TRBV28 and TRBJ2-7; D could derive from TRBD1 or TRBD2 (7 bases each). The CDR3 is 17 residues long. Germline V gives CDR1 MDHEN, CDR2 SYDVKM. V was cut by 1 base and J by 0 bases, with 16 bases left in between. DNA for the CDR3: TGTGCCAGCAGTTTATACTCCCCAGGGGGGGGCTCCTACGAGCAGTACGTC. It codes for CASSLYSPGGGSYEQYV.

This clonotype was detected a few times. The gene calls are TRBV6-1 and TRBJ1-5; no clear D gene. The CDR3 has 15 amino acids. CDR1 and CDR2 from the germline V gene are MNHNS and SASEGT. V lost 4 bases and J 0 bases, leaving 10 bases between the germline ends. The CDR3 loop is CASSVVAVSNQPQHF. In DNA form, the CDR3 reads TGTGCCAGCAGTGTAGTGGCAGTTAGCAATCAGCCCCAGCATTTT.